These T cell receptor beta chains were read from a single sample in a study of T cell responses to AZD1222 COVID-19 vaccine. The assay was immunoSEQ multiplex PCR, and TCRdb's table has in-frame clones only and misses some. The sample shows about 160,000 clones, 92% of them seen only once. Sequencing used peripheral blood, obtained 28 days after the second AZD1222 dose. These receptors came from an adult who received the AZD1222 COVID-19 vaccine. Each CDR3 is given with its conserved first and last residue. The order of the fields is J gene, CDR3 length, V gene, CDR3 protein.

>TRBJ2-7|16|TRBV4-1
CASSHAGHPGPYEQYF
>TRBJ1-1|14|TRBV9
CASSVGGQGGEAFF
>TRBJ2-7|10|TRBV20-1
CSAFDYEQYF
>TRBJ2-7|17|TRBV7-6
CASSLAHGGGKFNEQYF
>TRBJ2-3|16|TRBV3-1/TRBV3-2
CASSHYSGGAGDTQYF
>TRBJ2-7|15|TRBV3-1/TRBV3-2
CASSRWTGGMYEQYF
>TRBJ2-7|14|TRBV11-2
CASTPGAISYEQYF
>TRBJ1-2|14|TRBV7-9
CASSYTGEAVGYTF
>TRBJ1-1|15|TRBV9
CASSPRTVRGTEAFF
>TRBJ2-2|17|TRBV3-1/TRBV3-2
CASSQDRSGGDPGELFF
>TRBJ2-2|18|TRBV10-3
CAISEFGTSGANTGELFF
>TRBJ1-3|15|TRBV9
CASSVAGFSGNTIYF
>TRBJ2-7|15|TRBV15
CATSRDGGSSYEQYF
>TRBJ1-1|12|TRBV13
CASSLDPARAFF
>TRBJ2-3|15|TRBV9
CASSVAPSGGDTQYF
>TRBJ1-2|14|TRBV28
CASSFRRGTGGYTF
>TRBJ2-3|18|TRBV29-1
CSDSPEPGLAGSTDTQYF
>TRBJ2-5|15|TRBV2
CASTPSGGARETQYF
>TRBJ1-2|16|TRBV15
CATSRDYLRGSQGYTF
>TRBJ1-2|13|TRBV5-4
CASSFQGADGYTF
>TRBJ1-4|15|TRBV7-9
CASSFDGPGNEKLFF
>TRBJ1-3|19|TRBV7-8
CASSLRGDFSRGSGNTIYF
>TRBJ2-7|13|TRBV6-2/TRBV6-3
CASSYGTNYEQYF
>TRBJ1-1|13|TRBV4-1
CASSSHRNTEAFF
>TRBJ1-1|16|TRBV27
CASSLNFPGGYTEAFF
>TRBJ1-2|10|TRBV20-1
CSGTGSGYTF
>TRBJ1-1|15|TRBV6-5
CASSYRAMMNTEAFF
>TRBJ1-1|14|TRBV5-1
CASSFGGRNTEAFF
>TRBJ1-2|14|TRBV13
CASSKKTGVYGYTF
>TRBJ1-5|15|TRBV12-5
CASGPPQYSNQPQHF
>TRBJ2-2|19|TRBV18
CASSPARRGPYRNTGELFF
>TRBJ1-2|13|TRBV5-1
CASSLGGYDGYTF
>TRBJ2-5|13|TRBV24-1
CATSGTTGETQYF
>TRBJ1-5|15|TRBV7-9
CASSGTGYSNQPQHF
>TRBJ1-1|14|TRBV7-9
CASRGETTNTEAFF
>TRBJ1-1|17|TRBV5-6
CASSLRFEFPGATEAFF
>TRBJ2-7|17|TRBV7-2
CASSLGTSGGASYEQYF
>TRBJ1-2|13|TRBV12-3/TRBV12-4
CASSPTGYYGYTF
>TRBJ1-1|14|TRBV2
CASSRETVGTEAFF
>TRBJ1-5|15|TRBV11-2
CASSRGSEVGQPQHF
>TRBJ1-1|13|TRBV7-2
CASSSQKNTEAFF
>TRBJ2-1|16|TRBV7-3
CASSPRVGLTYNEQFF
>TRBJ1-2|17|TRBV2
CASSERVQGGKRDGYTF
>TRBJ2-1|15|TRBV7-9
CASSLGLAENNEQFF
>TRBJ2-7|15|TRBV7-8
CASSSPGQGAYEQYF